The source of this T cell receptor beta chain is a study of identifying expanded T cells in peripheral blood. The repertoire was sequenced with immunoSEQ multiplex PCR; TCRdb's copy has only in-frame clones and lacks some. Of approximately 140,000 clones detected, about 86% appear once; the ten largest clones hold around 8.4%. Germline V lookup: CDR1 SGHTS, CDR2 YDEGEE. The CDR3 has 14 amino acids. Between the trimmed V and J ends, which lost 3 bases and 4 bases, there was a span of 13 bases. This clone was counted many times. As yet, its antigen is unknown. Other DNA sequences in the same sample also yield this CDR3. Overall study findings and caveats: Approximately two-week clone count variance significantly increased as total template count grew. Differentially abundant clones: about 1.3 between replicates, approximately 15 at 2 to 3 weeks, under 25 at four.

No infections or other immune events were documented during collection. The source is a person aged 18-70 years in good health. The chain couples TRBV5-8 to TRBJ1-2; D might be TRBD1 (6 bases). Sequencing was done on a sample of blood. Written as DNA, the CDR3 is TGTGCCAGCAGCTGGGGCGGGGGCAGCTATGGCTACACCTTC. It codes for CASSWGGGSYGYTF.